This T cell receptor (beta chain) was observed in a study of T cells in Graves' hyperthyroidism and ophthalmopathy. Amplification yielded TCR beta CDR3 regions, with RNA transcripts as the source. The TCR CDR3 was amplified in a first-round RT-PCR using the HTBI primer set. TCRdb recomputed calls from the multiplex PCR reads with MiXCR, one row per CDR3 protein. The top ten hold about 20% of the sample, which has about 560,000 distinct CDR3 sequences, over 15% seen once. PBMCs stemmed from about 9.7 ml fresh peripheral blood. In this sample, this clonotype turned up many times. Its antigen is not identified. Regarding the study as a whole: It was a median roughly 6.5 months before onset that the model predicted ophthalmopathy. Most thyroid clonotypes expanded above 0.001 appeared in blood too.

V was pared by 3 bases and J by 8 bases, with 3 bases of the junction left unmatched. This CDR3 has 12 residues. Germline CDR1 is SGHTA and CDR2 is FQGNSA. The specimen was blood. The chain has TRBV7-2 and TRBJ1-2; the match to TRBD1 covers 7 bases. The clonotype was recovered from a woman aged 18-35 years with Graves' hyperthyroidism. The CDR3 region has the DNA TGTGCCAGCAGCTTCAGGGGGGGAGGCTACACCTTC. Translated, it gives CASSFRGGGYTF. The full variable domain, in which reference TRBV7-2 and TRBJ1-2 provide the parts outside the CDR3, is GAGVSQSPSNKVTEKGKDVELRCDPISGHTALYWYRQSLGQGLEFLIYFQGNSAPDKSGLPSDRFSAERTGGSVSTLTIQRTQQEDSAVYLCASSFRGGGYTFGSGTRLTVV.